Presented here are 29 T cell receptor beta chains from one specimen sequenced in a study of blood T cell repertoires in COVID-19. TCRdb keeps only in-frame clones here, not all; method: immunoSEQ multiplex PCR. The sample includes 95,000 to 150,000 clones, roughly 80% seen only once; the top ten take roughly 25%. The source material was peripheral blood. The receptors stem from a human donor in a cohort sampled during active COVID-19.

The chain combines TRBV6-5 with TRBJ2-7; TRBD1 might be the D (6 bases). Trimming removed 5 bases at V and 0 bases at J, with 8 bases between. Per the germline V gene, CDR1 is MNHEY and CDR2 is SVGAGI. This CDR3 comprises 13 residues. DNA for the CDR3: TGTGCCAGCAGTAAACAGGGCTCCTACGAGCAGTACTTC. Translating it yields CASSKQGSYEQYF.

V gene TRBV21-1 combines with J gene TRBJ1-1. TRBV21-1 constitutes a pseudogene. This CDR3 has 15 residues. The DNA of the CDR3 is TGTGCCAGCATTCACAAAGAACGGGCGGGGACTGAAGCTTTCTTT. Residues: CASIHKERAGTEAFF.

V is TRBV18 and J is TRBJ2-3; TRBD2 is a possible D gene (5 bases). Trimming removed 3 bases from V and 2 bases from J, with 9 bases in between. Germline CDR1 KGHSH, CDR2 LQKENI. This CDR3 spans 14 amino acids. CDR3 in DNA: TGTGCCAGCTCACCGGCGGGTTTCACAGATACGCAGTATTTT. Its protein product is CASSPAGFTDTQYF.

This clone was observed at least ten times. This chain joins TRBV15 and TRBJ1-3, with a tentative D call TRBD1 (6 bases). V lost 4 bases to trimming and J lost 3 bases, with 16 bases between them. CDR1 and CDR2 (germline): LNHNV, YYDKDF (reference sequence). CDR3 length: 16 residues. This chain's CDR3 is CATSTGTSSFGNTIYF. DNA of the CDR3: TGTGCCACCAGCACCGGGACATCGAGCTTTGGAAACACCATATATTTT. The full variable domain, with the rest looked up from reference TRBV15 and TRBJ1-3, is DAMVIQNPRYQVTQFGKPVTLSCSQTLNHNVMYWYQQKSSQAPKLLFHYYDKDFNNEADTPDNFQSRRPNTSFCFLDIRSPGLGDTAMYLCATSTGTSSFGNTIYFGEGSWLTVV.

The V gene is TRBV28, the J gene TRBJ1-1; the D is unclear. This CDR3 comprises 15 residues. CDR1 and CDR2 (germline): MDHEN, SYDVKM. V was cut by 6 bases and J by 1 base, with 15 bases left in between. DNA for the CDR3: TGTGCCAGCAGCGTACCGGAGCTGGGGAACACTGAAGCTTTCTTT. This gives the protein CASSVPELGNTEAFF.

Note on this clone: The same CDR3 also results from other DNA sequences found in this sample. The chain joins TRBV5-1 to TRBJ2-3; a possible D gene is TRBD2 (6 bases). Germline CDR1 and CDR2: SGHRS and YFSETQ. V was shortened by 3 bases and J by 1 base, with 6 bases between the two germline ends. CDR3 length equals 13 residues. In DNA, the CDR3 is TGCGCCAGCAGCTCGGGAGGCACAGATACGCAGTATTTT. Protein: CASSSGGTDTQYF.

The chain couples TRBV6-5 to TRBJ2-4, with 7 bases aligning to TRBD1. CDR3 size: 12 residues. Germline V gene data show CDR1 as MNHEY and CDR2 as SVGAGI. V dropped 8 bases and J dropped 7; count of bases not matched to a gene: 5. The CDR3 DNA sequence: TGTGCCAGCCACATAGGGGGCAACATTCAGTACTTC. Protein product: CASHIGGNIQYF.

The chain recombines TRBV12-3 or TRBV12-4 with TRBJ1-1; no clear D gene. The V gene lost 5 bases and the J gene lost 10 bases, with 14 bases spanning the gap. This CDR3 contains 12 residues. The CDR3 bases are TGTGCCAGCAGTCTTTTACAGAAAATAGCTTTCTTT. Protein sequence: CASSLLQKIAFF.

This chain links TRBV18 with TRBJ1-2; no definite D call. There are 13 residues in the CDR3. Trimming cost V 5 bases and J 0 bases, with 7 bases left between them. Germline V gives CDR1 KGHSH, CDR2 LQKENI. CDR3 sequence reads: CASSASPNYGYTF. The CDR3 coding sequence is TGTGCCAGCTCAGCGAGTCCTAACTATGGCTACACCTTC.

This clone was seen a handful of times. The chain carries TRBV2 and TRBJ1-4; no clear D. The CDR3 spans 13 residues. Germline V gives CDR1 SNHLY, CDR2 FYNNEI. Trimming left V 8 bases short and J 1 base short, with 8 bases between. The CDR3 here is CASLEGTNEKLFF. Written as DNA, the CDR3 is TGTGCCAGCCTGGAGGGAACTAATGAAAAACTGTTTTTT.

The chain recombines TRBV28 with TRBJ2-1, with TRBD2 matching 9 bases. Germline V lookup: CDR1 MDHEN, CDR2 SYDVKM. The CDR3 length is 15 residues. The ends lost 3 bases at V and 7 bases at J; junction bases unmatched: 7. The CDR3 coding sequence is TGTGCCAGCAGTTTCCGGCGGGAGGGCCGGAATGAGCAGTTCTTC. It is translated as CASSFRREGRNEQFF.

The J gene is TRBJ1-5, the V gene TRBV6-5, with 9 bases matching TRBD1. Germline trimming cut 5 bases from V and 4 bases from J; bases unmatched to any gene: 6. The CDR3 spans 15 residues. In germline, CDR1 is MNHEY, CDR2 SVGAGI. The CDR3 DNA reads as TGTGCCAGCAGTACTACAGGGGGCGGAAATCAGCCCCAGCATTTT. It is translated as CASSTTGGGNQPQHF.

The genes are TRBV5-8 and TRBJ1-5, with unresolved D. The CDR3 consists of 14 residues. Trimming removed 3 bases from V and 5 bases from J, with 12 bases in between. Germline-derived CDR1 and CDR2 are SGHTS and YDEGEE. The CDR3 sequence is CASSSGFGYQPQHF. The CDR3 DNA reads TGTGCCAGCAGCTCGGGGTTCGGTTATCAGCCCCAGCATTTT.

The J gene is TRBJ2-7, the V gene TRBV20-1, with TRBD1 identical over 9 bases. CDR3 length equals 15 residues. Losses at the gene ends were 3 bases for V and 4 bases for J; bases not matched to a gene: 10. Germline CDR1 DFQATT, CDR2 SNEGSKA (reference sequence). CDR3 sequence: CSASPVGQGRYEQYF. The CDR3, as DNA: TGCAGTGCTAGTCCCGTCGGACAGGGGAGGTACGAGCAGTACTTC.

The genes are TRBV28 and TRBJ2-7, with 8 bases fitting TRBD2. Germline loops: CDR1 MDHEN, CDR2 SYDVKM. J gave up 2 bases and V 4 bases, and 7 bases lay outside the gene matches. The CDR3 runs 15 residues. Here the CDR3 reads CASSSPGTRTYEQYF. CDR3 DNA sequence: TGTGCCAGCAGTTCTCCCGGGACTAGGACCTACGAGCAGTACTTC.

The V and J genes are TRBV7-2 and TRBJ1-2, with 9 bases fitting TRBD1. The length of the CDR3 is 14 residues. Looked up from germline, CDR1 is SGHTA and CDR2 is FQGNSA. V shed 7 bases and J 1 base; nucleotides not matched to a gene: 4. CDR3 sequence: CASTRDRDNYGYTF. For the CDR3, the DNA is TGTGCCAGCACCCGGGACAGGGATAACTATGGCTACACCTTC.

This clone was seen ten or more times. The rearrangement joins TRBV10-3 to TRBJ2-7, with 7 bases aligning to TRBD1. Germline loops: CDR1 ENHRY, CDR2 SYGVKD. The trim removed 8 bases at V and 6 bases at J, leaving 13 bases unmatched. The CDR3 spans 14 residues. The CDR3 spells CAIGKGQYGGEQYF. CDR3 nucleotides: TGTGCCATCGGAAAGGGACAGTACGGAGGCGAGCAGTACTTC.

The J gene is TRBJ2-7, the V gene TRBV4-1; 8 bases match TRBD2. V gave up 1 base and J gave up 7 bases; unmatched junction bases: 12. The germline V gene has CDR1 MGHRA and CDR2 YSYEKL. The CDR3 has 16 amino acids. The CDR3 loop is CASSQVAGSIRWEQYF. CDR3 nucleotides: TGCGCCAGCAGCCAAGTAGCGGGGTCTATCCGTTGGGAGCAGTACTTC.

V usage is TRBV19 and J usage is TRBJ1-2; 7 nucleotides line up with TRBD1. The CDR3 totals 12 residues. The ends lost 7 bases at V and 7 bases at J; junction bases unmatched: 6. Per germline, CDR1 LNHDA and CDR2 SQIVND (reference sequence). The CDR3 spells CASNQQGFGYTF. The CDR3 DNA sequence: TGTGCCAGTAACCAACAGGGGTTTGGCTACACCTTC. The full variable domain, completed using reference TRBV19 and TRBJ1-2, is DGGITQSPKYLFRKEGQNVTLSCEQNLNHDAMYWYRQDPGQGLRLIYYSQIVNDFQKGDIAEGYSVSREKKESFPLTVTSAQKNPTAFYLCASNQQGFGYTFGSGTRLTVV.

This chain joins TRBV7-9 and TRBJ1-1; D is ambiguous. V lost 5 bases to trimming and J lost 1 base, with 8 bases between them. The CDR3 has 13 amino acids. Germline V lookup: CDR1 SEHNR, CDR2 FQNEAQ (reference sequence). Written as DNA, the CDR3 is TGTGCCAGCAGCCCAACAGAGAACACTGAAGCTTTCTTT. Translation: CASSPTENTEAFF. Drawing the rest from reference TRBV7-9 and TRBJ1-1, the complete variable domain is DTGVSQNPRHKITKRGQNVTFRCDPISEHNRLYWYRQTLGQGPEFLTYFQNEAQLEKSRLLSDRFSAERPKGSFSTLEIQRTEQGDSAMYLCASSPTENTEAFFGQGTRLTVV.

This clone was picked up one time. The V gene is TRBV18, the J gene TRBJ2-1, with 9 bases matching TRBD2. The CDR3 runs to 15 residues. The germline V gene has CDR1 KGHSH and CDR2 LQKENI. V was clipped by 2 bases and J by 4 bases; unmatched bases: 3. In nucleotides, the CDR3 is TGTGCCAGCTCACCAACAGCGGGAGGTTACAATGAGCAGTTCTTC. Amino acid sequence: CASSPTAGGYNEQFF.

The chain has TRBV7-2 and TRBJ1-3, with D perhaps matching TRBD1 (6 bases). There are 16 residues in the CDR3. The germline V and J ends were trimmed by 5 bases and 2 bases, with 16 bases remaining between them. Per the germline V gene, CDR1 is SGHTA and CDR2 is FQGNSA. CDR3 sequence: CASSPNQGLTGNTIYF. The CDR3 nucleotides are TGTGCCAGCAGCCCTAATCAGGGGTTAACTGGAAACACCATATATTTT.

J is TRBJ1-4 and V is TRBV7-2; 7 bases are a match to TRBD1. The V gene's germline CDR1 is SGHTA and CDR2 FQGNSA. The junction had 5 bases not matched to a gene; V was cut back by 2 bases and J by 5 bases. The CDR3 length is 15 residues. The CDR3 here is CASSLPGQTNEKLFF. CDR3 coding DNA: TGTGCCAGCAGCTTACCGGGACAGACCAATGAAAAACTGTTTTTT.

The J gene is TRBJ2-1, the V gene TRBV30; a possible D gene is TRBD2 (7 bases). CDR3 length: 14 amino acids. Trimming cost V 1 base and J 9 bases, with 16 bases left between them. Germline V lookup: CDR1 GTSNPN, CDR2 SVGIG (reference sequence). The CDR3: CAWSGGGRKGEQFF. CDR3 in DNA: TGTGCCTGGAGTGGGGGGGGGCGAAAGGGTGAGCAGTTCTTC. The variable domain in full, completed from reference TRBV30 and TRBJ2-1, reads SQTIHQWPATLVQPVGSPLSLECTVEGTSNPNLYWYRQAAGRGLQLLFYSVGIGQISSEVPQNLSASRPQDRQFILSSKKLLLSDSGFYLCAWSGGGRKGEQFFGPGTRLTVL.

The V call is TRBV10-2, the J call TRBJ2-3, with 15 positions matching TRBD2. Germline CDR1 WSHSY, CDR2 SAAADI. This CDR3 is 16 amino acids long. After removal of 3 bases from V and 9 bases from J, the junction contained 7 bases not matched to a gene. CDR3 nucleotide sequence: TGCGCCAGCAGTGACGACGGGACTAGCGGGGGGCGAACGCAGTATTTT. It yields the protein CASSDDGTSGGRTQYF.

The sample holds one count of this clone. The V gene is TRBV28, the J gene TRBJ2-6; 7 nucleotides align to TRBD1. Germline CDR1 is MDHEN and CDR2 is SYDVKM. J was trimmed by 4 bases and V by 2 bases; bases with no gene match: 5. The CDR3 sequence is 16 residues long. DNA of the CDR3: TGTGCCAGCAGTTTAACCACAGGGGCCGGGGCCAACGTCCTGACTTTC. Amino acids: CASSLTTGAGANVLTF.

V and J are TRBV6-6 and TRBJ2-2, with 10 positions matching TRBD2. The CDR3 spans 15 residues. Germline V gives CDR1 MNHNY, CDR2 SVGAGI (reference sequence). Unmatched junction bases numbered 7, after V lost 8 bases and J lost 4 bases. The CDR3 sequence is CASAKREGSTGELFF. CDR3 in DNA: TGTGCCAGCGCTAAGCGGGAGGGAAGCACCGGGGAGCTGTTTTTT.

The genes are TRBV7-3 and TRBJ2-3; D remains unclear. Germline loops: CDR1 SGHTA, CDR2 FQGTGA. The CDR3 consists of 13 residues. Trimming pared 2 bases from V and 3 bases from J, leaving 6 bases between. The CDR3 loop is CASSLVSTDTQYF. The CDR3 nucleotides are TGTGCCAGCAGCTTAGTGTCGACAGATACGCAGTATTTT. The full variable domain, its missing parts supplied by reference TRBV7-3 and TRBJ2-3, is GAGVSQTPSNKVTEKGKYVELRCDPISGHTALYWYRQSLGQGPEFLIYFQGTGAADDSGLPNDRFFAVRPEGSVSTLKIQRTERGDSAVYLCASSLVSTDTQYFGPGTRLTVL.

This chain links TRBV2 with TRBJ2-4; TRBD2 matches 11 bases. Germline V gene data show CDR1 as SNHLY and CDR2 as FYNNEI. This CDR3 contains 16 residues. Trimming removed 6 bases from V and 6 bases from J; junction bases left unmatched: 10. CDR3 in DNA: TGTGCCAGCAGGTTAGCGGGAGGGCCGGGGAGAAACATTCAGTACTTC. This sequence encodes CASRLAGGPGRNIQYF. The variable domain in full, with the rest retrieved from reference TRBV2 and TRBJ2-4, is EPEVTQTPSHQVTQMGQEVILRCVPISNHLYFYWYRQILGQKVEFLVSFYNNEISEKSEIFDDQFSVERPDGSNFTLKIRSTKLEDSAMYFCASRLAGGPGRNIQYFGAGTRLSVL.